These 10 T cell receptor beta chains share one sample of origin, sequenced in a study of blood T cell repertoires in COVID-19. Profiled with immunoSEQ multiplex PCR; TCRdb holds only in-frame clones, not every one. The table lists more than 200,000 clones, less than 90% of them singletons. Sequencing was performed on peripheral blood. The receptors were gathered from a man between 25 and 39 years old with active or convalescent COVID-19.

The chain has TRBV2 and TRBJ2-1; possible D gene TRBD1, 6 bases. V was pared by 6 bases and J by 8 bases, with 23 bases between. This CDR3 has 16 residues. Looked up from germline, CDR1 is SNHLY and CDR2 is FYNNEI. The CDR3, as DNA: TGTGCCAGCAGCGCTATCGGGACAAACGACTCCGATGAGCAGTTCTTC. Protein: CASSAIGTNDSDEQFF.

This rearrangement joins TRBV9 to TRBJ1-1; maybe TRBD1 (6 bases). The length of the CDR3 is 16 residues. Between the trimmed V and J ends, which lost 3 bases and 6 bases, there was a span of 21 bases. The germline CDR1 and CDR2 sequences are SGDLS and YYNGEE. The CDR3 nucleotides read TGTGCCAGCAGCGGAAACAGGGATCGGGGTCGGGCTGAAGCTTTCTTT. This gives the protein CASSGNRDRGRAEAFF.

The DNA for the CDR3 is TGTGCCACAGAACCAACGGGGGGGAGCACAGATACGCAGTATTTT. This encodes CATEPTGGSTDTQYF. The chain carries TRBV6-5 and TRBJ2-3; 8 nucleotides agree with TRBD2. Germline V gene lookup returns CDR1 MNHEY and CDR2 SVGAGI. V lost 10 bases and J lost 0; bases outside the gene matches: 9. The CDR3 loop spans 15 amino acids.

For the CDR3, the DNA is TGTGCCAGCAGACCTCCGGGGGGCACGTCCTACGAGCAGTACTTC. The encoded protein is CASRPPGGTSYEQYF. The V call is TRBV2, the J call TRBJ2-7; D might be TRBD2 (7 bases). CDR3 length equals 15 residues. V was shortened by 6 bases and J by 1 base, with 16 bases between the two germline ends. Germline CDR1 SNHLY, CDR2 FYNNEI.

The chain carries TRBV4-1 and TRBJ1-2; 7 bases align to TRBD1. V lost 3 bases to trimming and J lost 4 bases; unmatched junction nucleotides: 8. From germline, CDR1 is MGHRA and CDR2 YSYEKL. The CDR3 has 15 amino acids. CDR3 region: CASSHATGVGYGYTF. The CDR3 nucleotides are TGCGCCAGCAGCCACGCTACAGGGGTGGGCTATGGCTACACCTTC.

The rearrangement uses TRBV5-1 and TRBJ2-5; D is perhaps TRBD2 (6 bases). There are 14 residues in the CDR3. V lost 1 base, J lost 5 bases, and 12 bases lay in between. The germline V gene has CDR1 SGHRS and CDR2 YFSETQ. This CDR3 reads CASSLHGGGETQYF. Here the CDR3 DNA reads TGCGCCAGCAGCTTGCACGGGGGTGGGGAGACCCAGTACTTC.

CDR3 nucleotide sequence: TGTGCCAGCAGCTTAATCGGGTACCAAGAGACCCAGTACTTC. It translates to CASSLIGYQETQYF. The V call is TRBV11-2, the J call TRBJ2-5; D not resolved. V was trimmed by 2 bases and J by 0 bases, leaving 7 bases between them. Germline V gives CDR1 SGHAT, CDR2 FQNNGV. The CDR3 is 14 residues long.

The chain carries TRBV7-6 and TRBJ2-3; D uncertain. The CDR3 loop spans 16 amino acids. Germline CDR1 SGHVS, CDR2 FNYEAQ. Trimming left V 3 bases short and J 2 bases short, with 15 bases between. The CDR3 loop is CASSLNTATHTDTQYF. CDR3 sequence (DNA): TGTGCCAGCAGCTTGAACACCGCAACCCACACAGATACGCAGTATTTT.

In its sample, this clone was seen once. This sequence joins TRBV9 and TRBJ1-4; TRBD1 agrees at 8 bases. Germline CDR1 and CDR2: SGDLS and YYNGEE. The CDR3 has 16 amino acids. The V and J ends lost 0 bases and 7 bases, in that order; junction bases with no gene match: 8. The CDR3 reads CASSVVSGRGREKLFF. The CDR3 DNA follows: TGTGCCAGCAGCGTAGTTAGCGGCAGGGGGCGTGAAAAACTGTTTTTT.

The genes are TRBV7-2 and TRBJ1-1; 7 positions match TRBD1. Germline V gene sequence: CDR1 SGHTA, CDR2 FQGNSA. CDR3 length: 16 residues. The V and J ends lost 4 bases and 0 bases, in that order; junction bases with no gene match: 8. DNA of the CDR3: TGTGCCAGCAGCTCGGAGGGCAGGGGGATGAACACTGAAGCTTTCTTT. This gives the protein CASSSEGRGMNTEAFF.